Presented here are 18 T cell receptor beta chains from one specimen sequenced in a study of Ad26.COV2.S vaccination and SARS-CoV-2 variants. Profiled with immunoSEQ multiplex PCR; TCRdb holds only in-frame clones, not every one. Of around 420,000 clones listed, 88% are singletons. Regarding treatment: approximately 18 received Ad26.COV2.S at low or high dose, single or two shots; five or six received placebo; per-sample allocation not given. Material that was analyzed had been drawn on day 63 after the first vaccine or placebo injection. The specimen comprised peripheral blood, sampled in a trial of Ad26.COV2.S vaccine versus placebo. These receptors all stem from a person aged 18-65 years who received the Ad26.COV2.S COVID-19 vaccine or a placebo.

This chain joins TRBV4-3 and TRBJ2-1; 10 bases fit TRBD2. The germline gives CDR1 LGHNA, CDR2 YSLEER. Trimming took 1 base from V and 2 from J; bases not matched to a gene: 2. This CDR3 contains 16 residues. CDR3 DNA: TGCGCCAGCAGCCAAGTAAGCGGGAGGGCCTACAATGAGCAGTTCTTC. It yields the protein CASSQVSGRAYNEQFF.

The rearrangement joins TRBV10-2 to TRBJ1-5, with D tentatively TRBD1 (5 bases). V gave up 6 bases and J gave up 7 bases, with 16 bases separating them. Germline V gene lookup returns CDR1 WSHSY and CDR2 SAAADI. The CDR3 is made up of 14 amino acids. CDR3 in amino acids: CASRLGGFGQPQHF. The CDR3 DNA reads TGCGCCAGCAGGCTGGGGGGTTTTGGGCAGCCCCAGCATTTT.

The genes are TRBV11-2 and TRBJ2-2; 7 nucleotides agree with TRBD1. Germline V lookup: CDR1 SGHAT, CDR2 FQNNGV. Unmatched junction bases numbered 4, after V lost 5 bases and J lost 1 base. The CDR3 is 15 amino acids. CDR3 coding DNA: TGTGCCAGCAGCCCCGGGACAGTGAACACCGGGGAGCTGTTTTTT. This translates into CASSPGTVNTGELFF.

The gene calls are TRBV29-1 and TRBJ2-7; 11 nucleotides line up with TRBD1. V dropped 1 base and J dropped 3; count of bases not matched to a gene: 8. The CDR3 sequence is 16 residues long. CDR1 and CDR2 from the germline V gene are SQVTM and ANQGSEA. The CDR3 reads CSVEGPPGQGDYEQYF. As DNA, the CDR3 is TGCAGCGTTGAAGGCCCTCCGGGACAGGGGGACTACGAGCAGTACTTC.

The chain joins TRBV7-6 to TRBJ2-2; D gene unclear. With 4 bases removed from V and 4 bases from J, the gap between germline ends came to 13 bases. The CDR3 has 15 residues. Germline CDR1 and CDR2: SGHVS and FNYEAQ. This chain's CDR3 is CASSSDRLVTGELFF. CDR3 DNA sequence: TGTGCCAGCAGCTCCGACCGGTTAGTCACCGGGGAGCTGTTTTTT.

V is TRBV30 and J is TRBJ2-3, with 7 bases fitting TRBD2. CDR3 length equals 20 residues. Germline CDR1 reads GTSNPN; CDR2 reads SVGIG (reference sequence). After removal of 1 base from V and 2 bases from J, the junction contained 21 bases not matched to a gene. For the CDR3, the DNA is TGTGCCTGGAGTGGGAACCATGCTGGGAGGGGCCCGACCTACACAGATACGCAGTATTTT. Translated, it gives CAWSGNHAGRGPTYTDTQYF.

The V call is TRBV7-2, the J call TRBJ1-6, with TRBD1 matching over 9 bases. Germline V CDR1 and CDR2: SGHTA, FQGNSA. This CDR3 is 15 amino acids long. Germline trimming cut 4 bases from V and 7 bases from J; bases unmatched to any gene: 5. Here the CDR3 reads CASSWGQGGNSPLHF. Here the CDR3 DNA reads TGTGCCAGCAGCTGGGGACAGGGCGGAAATTCACCCCTCCACTTT.

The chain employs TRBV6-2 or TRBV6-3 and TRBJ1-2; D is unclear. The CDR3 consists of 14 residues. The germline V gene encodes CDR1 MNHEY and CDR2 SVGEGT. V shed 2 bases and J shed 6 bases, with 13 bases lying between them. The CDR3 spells CASSYGPAADGYTF. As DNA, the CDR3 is TGTGCCAGCAGTTACGGTCCCGCGGCGGATGGCTACACCTTC.

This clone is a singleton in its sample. CDR3 in DNA: TGCGCCAGCAGCCAAGCGGCATGGAGCTCCTACGAGCAGTACTTC. Amino acid sequence: CASSQAAWSSYEQYF. The chain links TRBV4-1 to TRBJ2-7; D is undetermined. The CDR3 runs 15 residues. Looked up from germline, CDR1 is MGHRA and CDR2 is YSYEKL. V was trimmed by 1 base and J by 0 bases, leaving 10 bases between them.

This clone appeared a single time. The CDR3 sequence is CASSQGGADFYGYTF. For the CDR3, the DNA is TGTGCCAGCAGCCAGGGGGGGGCCGATTTCTATGGCTACACCTTC. The V gene is TRBV6-5, the J gene TRBJ1-2, with 7 bases that match TRBD1. CDR3 length: 15 residues. V was clipped by 6 bases and J by 4 bases; unmatched bases: 11. CDR1 is MNHEY, CDR2 SVGAGI, per germline.

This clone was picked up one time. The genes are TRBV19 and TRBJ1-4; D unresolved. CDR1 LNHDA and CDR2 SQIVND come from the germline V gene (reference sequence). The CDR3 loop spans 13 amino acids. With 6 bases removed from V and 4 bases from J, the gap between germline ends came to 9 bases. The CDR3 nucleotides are TGTGCCAGTAGAACTTGGGGTAATGAAAAACTGTTTTTT. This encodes CASRTWGNEKLFF.

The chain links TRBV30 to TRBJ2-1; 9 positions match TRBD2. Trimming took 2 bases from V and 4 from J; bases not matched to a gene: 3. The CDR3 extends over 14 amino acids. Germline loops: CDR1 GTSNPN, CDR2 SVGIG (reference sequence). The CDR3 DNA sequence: TGTGCCTGGAGTCTGGCGGGGGGGTACAATGAGCAGTTCTTC. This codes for CAWSLAGGYNEQFF. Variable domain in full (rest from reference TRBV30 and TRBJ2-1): SQTIHQWPATLVQPVGSPLSLECTVEGTSNPNLYWYRQAAGRGLQLLFYSVGIGQISSEVPQNLSASRPQDRQFILSSKKLLLSDSGFYLCAWSLAGGYNEQFFGPGTRLTVL.

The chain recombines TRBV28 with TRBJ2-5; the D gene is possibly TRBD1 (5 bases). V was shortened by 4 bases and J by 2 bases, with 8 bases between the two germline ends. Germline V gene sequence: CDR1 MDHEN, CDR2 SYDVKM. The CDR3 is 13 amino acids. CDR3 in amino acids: CASSWTFQETQYF. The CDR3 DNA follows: TGTGCCAGCAGTTGGACATTTCAAGAGACCCAGTACTTC. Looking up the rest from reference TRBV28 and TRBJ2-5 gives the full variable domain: DVKVTQSSRYLVKRTGEKVFLECVQDMDHENMFWYRQDPGLGLRLIYFSYDVKMKEKGDIPEGYSVSREKKERFSLILESASTNQTSMYLCASSWTFQETQYFGPGTRLLVL.

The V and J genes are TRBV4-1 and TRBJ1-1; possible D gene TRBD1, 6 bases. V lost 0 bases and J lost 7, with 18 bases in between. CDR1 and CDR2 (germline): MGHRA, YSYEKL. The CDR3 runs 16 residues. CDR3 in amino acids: CASSQEATGRGFEAFF. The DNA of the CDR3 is TGCGCCAGCAGCCAAGAAGCGACAGGAAGGGGTTTTGAAGCTTTCTTT.

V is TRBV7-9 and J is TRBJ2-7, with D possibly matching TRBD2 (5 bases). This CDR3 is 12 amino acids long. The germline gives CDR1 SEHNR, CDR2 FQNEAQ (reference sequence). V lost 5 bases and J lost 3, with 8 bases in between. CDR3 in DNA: TGTGCCAGCAGCACCGGGGTCTACGAGCAGTACTTC. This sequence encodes CASSTGVYEQYF. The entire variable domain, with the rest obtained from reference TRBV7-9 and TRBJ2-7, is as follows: DTGVSQNPRHKITKRGQNVTFRCDPISEHNRLYWYRQTLGQGPEFLTYFQNEAQLEKSRLLSDRFSAERPKGSFSTLEIQRTEQGDSAMYLCASSTGVYEQYFGPGTRLTVT.

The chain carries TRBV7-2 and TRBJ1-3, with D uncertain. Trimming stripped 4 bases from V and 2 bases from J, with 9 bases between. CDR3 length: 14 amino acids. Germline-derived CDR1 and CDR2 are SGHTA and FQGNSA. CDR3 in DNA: TGTGCCAGCAGCTCGTCGGGCCCTGGAAACACCATATATTTT. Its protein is CASSSSGPGNTIYF.

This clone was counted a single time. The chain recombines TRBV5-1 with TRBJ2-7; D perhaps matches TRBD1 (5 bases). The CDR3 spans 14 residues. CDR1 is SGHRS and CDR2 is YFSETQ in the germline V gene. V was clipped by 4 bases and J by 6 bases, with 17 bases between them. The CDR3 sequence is CASSPRPGLGEQYF. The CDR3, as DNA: TGCGCCAGCAGCCCGAGGCCAGGGTTGGGCGAGCAGTACTTC.

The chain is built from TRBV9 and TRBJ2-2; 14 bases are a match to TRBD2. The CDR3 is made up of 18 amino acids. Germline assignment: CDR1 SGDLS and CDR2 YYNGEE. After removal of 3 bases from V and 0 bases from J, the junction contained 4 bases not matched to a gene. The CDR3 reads CASSGGLAGGSNTGELFF. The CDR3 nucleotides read TGTGCCAGCAGCGGCGGACTAGCGGGGGGATCGAACACCGGGGAGCTGTTTTTT.